This T cell receptor beta chain was captured by sequencing in a study of blood T cell repertoires in COVID-19. V lost 5 bases and J 4 bases, leaving 14 bases between the germline ends. There are 14 residues in the CDR3. Germline V gene data show CDR1 as SGHRS and CDR2 as YFSETQ. Libraries were prepared by immunoSEQ multiplex PCR; TCRdb keeps only in-frame clonotypes and omits some of them. The sample comprises about 200,000 clones, around 87% of which are singletons, and 5.5% to 7.5% rests with the top ten. The receptor comes from a man in his 60s who had recovered from COVID-19. The gene calls are TRBV5-1 and TRBJ2-3, with a possible D match to TRBD1 (6 bases). The specimen was peripheral blood. The CDR3 DNA is TGCGCCAGCAGGTTGACAGGTTCGGCAGATACGCAGTATTTT. As protein: CASRLTGSADTQYF.